A selection of T cell receptor beta chains follows, all from one sample in a study of PD-1 blockade in classical Hodgkin lymphoma. Method: immunoSEQ multiplex PCR; TCRdb's copy keeps in-frame clones and lacks some. The data contain some 90,000 clones, roughly 78% of them singletons. The sample here was peripheral blood mononuclear cells (PBMCs), taken before the fourth cycle of nivolumab. These receptors came from a human donor with classical Hodgkin lymphoma. Both conserved end residues are part of each CDR3. The D gene is left open where the match is weak.

V,J,length,D,CDR3
TRBV19,TRBJ2-2,17,TRBD1,CASILLGTGGQSGELFF
TRBV9,TRBJ2-2,13,-,CASTPRITGELFF
TRBV9,TRBJ1-4,15,-,CASSVDQGLNEKLFF
TRBV11-3,TRBJ2-3,15,-,CASSPGGKTTDTQYF
TRBV7-2,TRBJ1-2,13,TRBD1,CASRITGGYGYTF
TRBV5-4,TRBJ1-2,14,TRBD1,CASSFGQGAPGYTF
TRBV11-2,TRBJ2-3,15,-,CASSSRWGFTDTQYF
TRBV2,TRBJ2-7,14,-,CASSEQVGAVEQYF
TRBV10-3,TRBJ1-1,12,TRBD1,CAISEYQGAAFF
TRBV5-4,TRBJ2-2,15,TRBD2,CASSSTLAETGELFF
TRBV19,TRBJ2-7,14,-,CASSVRINAYEQYF
TRBV9,TRBJ1-2,17,-,CASALGAGPRPLYGYTF
TRBV30,TRBJ2-7,16,-,CAWSAPSTGKTYEQYF
TRBV6-6,TRBJ1-2,15,TRBD1,CASSWGTVRGYGYTF
TRBV6-1,TRBJ2-1,15,-,CASSEHRGNYNEQFF
TRBV18,TRBJ1-1,16,-,CASSPLSPGEGKEAFF
TRBV12-5,TRBJ1-6,14,-,CASGLPSPPAPLHF